The 14 T cell receptor beta chains below were found in one sample sequenced in a study of response to subunit inactivated influenza vaccine. TCRdb called the RT-PCR reads again in MiXCR, with one record for every CDR3 protein. The sample lists about 620,000 distinct CDR3 sequences, approximately 12% occurring once. This specimen was PBMCs from blood, taken on the day of vaccination. Receptors originate from a man aged 45 to 65 who received an inactivated influenza vaccine.

The gene calls are TRBV12-3 or TRBV12-4 and TRBJ2-3; D is perhaps TRBD1 (5 bases). The CDR3 runs to 15 residues. The V and J ends lost 7 bases and 4 bases respectively, with 18 bases between them. DNA of the CDR3: TGTGCCAGCACTCCTCGCGGACAAACATCAGATACGCAGTATTTT. Protein: CASTPRGQTSDTQYF.

The V gene is TRBV7-2, the J gene TRBJ2-5; the D gene is possibly TRBD1 (6 bases). Germline V gene data show CDR1 as SGHTA and CDR2 as FQGNSA. CDR3 length: 14 amino acids. Trimming shortened V by 5 bases and J by 4 bases, and 14 bases separated the two germline ends. CDR3 coding DNA: TGTGCCAGCAGCCTATACAGGGAAGGAGAGACCCAGTACTTC. Translation gives CASSLYREGETQYF.

This clonotype has at least ten counts. The gene calls are TRBV7-2 and TRBJ2-4; TRBD2 aligns across 9 bases. Germline trimming cut 7 bases from V and 6 bases from J; bases unmatched to any gene: 13. This CDR3 is built from 16 residues. CDR1 is SGHTA, CDR2 FQGNSA, per germline. The CDR3 DNA reads TGTGCCAGCACCATTCAGGGGTCTAGCGGGGCAAACATTCAGTACTTC. It yields the protein CASTIQGSSGANIQYF.

This clonotype has more than one count but fewer than ten. The V gene is TRBV29-1, the J gene TRBJ1-1; D unclear. The CDR3 covers 12 residues. The V gene lost 7 bases and the J gene lost 7 bases, with 16 bases spanning the gap. Germline V gene sequence: CDR1 SQVTM, CDR2 ANQGSEA. CDR3 residues: CSGVLANLEAFF. The CDR3 DNA reads as TGCAGCGGTGTTTTGGCGAACCTTGAAGCTTTCTTT. Drawing the rest from reference TRBV29-1 and TRBJ1-1, the complete variable domain is SAVISQKPSRDICQRGTSLTIQCQVDSQVTMMFWYRQQPGQSLTLIATANQGSEATYESGFVIDKFPISRPNLTFSTLTVSNMSPEDSSIYLCSGVLANLEAFFGQGTRLTVV.

The rearrangement uses TRBV18 and TRBJ2-3; TRBD1 is a possible D gene (5 bases). Trimming stripped 2 bases from V and 4 bases from J, with 7 bases between. CDR1 KGHSH and CDR2 LQKENI come from the germline V gene. This CDR3 has 13 amino acids. DNA of the CDR3: TGTGCCAGCTCACCAAGACAGTCAGATACGCAGTATTTT. Translating it yields CASSPRQSDTQYF.

This clonotype was counted between two and nine times. V gene TRBV6-2 or TRBV6-3 combines with J gene TRBJ2-7; D not certain. Trimming cost V 2 bases and J 3 bases, with 5 bases left between them. The length of the CDR3 is 12 residues. CDR1 is MNHEY and CDR2 is SVGEGT in the germline V gene. CDR3 in DNA: TGTGCCAGCAGTTACGCCTTCTACGAGCAGTACTTC. Residues: CASSYAFYEQYF.

The rearrangement uses TRBV6-2 or TRBV6-3 and TRBJ2-1, with D perhaps matching TRBD1 or TRBD2 (6 bases each). The CDR3 has 15 residues. V was trimmed by 2 bases and J by 8 bases, leaving 16 bases between them. The germline CDR1 and CDR2 sequences are MNHEY and SVGEGT. The CDR3 protein is CASSYGGLGGHEQFF. CDR3 DNA sequence: TGTGCCAGCAGTTACGGGGGGCTGGGCGGCCATGAGCAGTTCTTC.

J is TRBJ2-5 and V is TRBV4-2; TRBD2 matches at 10 bases. V lost 0 bases, J lost 7 bases, and 11 bases stayed unmatched. In germline, CDR1 is LGHNA, CDR2 YNFKEQ. The CDR3 totals 17 residues. CDR3 in amino acids: CASSQDTLAGPGGTQYF. The CDR3 region has the DNA TGTGCCAGCAGCCAAGATACACTAGCGGGGCCAGGCGGGACCCAGTACTTC.

The chain employs TRBV5-4 and TRBJ2-6, with 9 bases identical to TRBD1. Germline V lookup: CDR1 SGHNT, CDR2 YYREEE (reference sequence). The CDR3 extends over 19 amino acids. Germline trimming cut 0 bases from V and 4 bases from J; bases unmatched to any gene: 11. CDR3: CASSLARTGVGSGANVLTF. The DNA of the CDR3 is TGTGCCAGCAGCTTGGCAAGGACAGGGGTCGGGTCCGGGGCCAACGTCCTGACTTTC. Complete variable domain (other parts from reference TRBV5-4 and TRBJ2-6): ETGVTQSPTHLIKTRGQQVTLRCSSQSGHNTVSWYQQALGQGPQFIFQYYREEENGRGNFPPRFSGLQFPNYSSELNVNALELDDSALYLCASSLARTGVGSGANVLTFGAGSRLTVL.

This clonotype was counted a few times. The CDR3 coding sequence is TGTGCCAGCAGCCAGAAGTTAAGGGGGCGGAGTGACAATCAGCCCCAGCATTTT. Protein: CASSQKLRGRSDNQPQHF. The chain uses TRBV16 and TRBJ1-5, with 7 nucleotides matching TRBD1. The germline V gene encodes CDR1 KGHSY and CDR2 FQNENV. The J segment lost 3 bases and the V segment lost 3 bases, leaving 14 bases of the junction unmatched. The CDR3 totals 18 residues. The full variable domain, in which reference TRBV16 and TRBJ1-5 provide the parts outside the CDR3, is GEEVAQTPKHLVRGEGQKAKLYCAPIKGHSYVFWYQQVLKNEFKFLISFQNENVFDETGMPKERFSAKCLPNSPCSLEIQATKLEDSAVYFCASSQKLRGRSDNQPQHFGDGTRLSIL.

Ten or more counts support this clonotype. The chain employs TRBV4-3 and TRBJ2-3; D call uncertain. Germline V gene data show CDR1 as LGHNA and CDR2 as YSLEER. The V end was cut by 7 bases, the J end by 0 bases, with 14 bases between. The CDR3 runs to 15 residues. CDR3 sequence (DNA): TGCGCCAGCACTCCGAACCGAATGAGCACAGATACGCAGTATTTT. Residues: CASTPNRMSTDTQYF.

CDR3 protein: CATSTGGASYNEQFF. The DNA for the CDR3 is TGTGCCACCAGCACAGGGGGGGCGTCTTACAATGAGCAGTTCTTC. This chain links TRBV15 with TRBJ2-1; D assignment may be TRBD1 or TRBD2 (7 bases each). This CDR3 is built from 15 residues. V was cut by 4 bases and J by 4 bases, with 14 bases left in between. Per germline, CDR1 LNHNV and CDR2 YYDKDF (reference sequence).

The chain is built from TRBV7-9 and TRBJ1-2, with 7 bases lining up with TRBD1. V lost 1 base and J lost 2; bases outside the gene matches: 4. CDR3 length equals 15 residues. Looked up from germline, CDR1 is SEHNR and CDR2 is FQNEAQ (reference sequence). The CDR3 coding sequence is TGTGCCAGCAGCTTAGGCCCAGGGGGAAACTATGGCTACACCTTC. Translating gives CASSLGPGGNYGYTF.

This clonotype was observed a handful of times. The chain joins TRBV10-3 to TRBJ2-5; tentatively, D is TRBD2 (5 bases). The CDR3 contains 14 residues. The germline V and J ends were trimmed by 3 bases and 2 bases, with 10 bases remaining between them. Per the germline V gene, CDR1 is ENHRY and CDR2 is SYGVKD. CDR3 nucleotides: TGTGCCATCAGTGATTCGGGAATGCAAGAGACCCAGTACTTC. Translated: CAISDSGMQETQYF.